A single sample is the source of the 26 T cell receptor beta chains below, sequenced in a study of blood T cell repertoires in COVID-19. Profiling relied on immunoSEQ multiplex PCR, and the TCRdb table lists in-frame clones only, not all of them. The table includes about 61,000 clones, 70% to 85% detected once. Material: peripheral blood. Every receptor here comes from a woman in her 70s with acute or convalescent COVID-19.

The V call is TRBV6-6, the J call TRBJ1-5; the D gene is possibly TRBD1 (6 bases). V was pared by 7 bases and J by 2 bases, with 12 bases between. This CDR3 comprises 14 residues. CDR1 and CDR2 from the germline V gene are MNHNY and SVGAGI (reference sequence). In DNA form, the CDR3 reads TGTGCCAGCACCCCTGGGGGCGGCAATCAGCCCCAGCATTTT. Its translation: CASTPGGGNQPQHF.

This chain connects TRBV7-9 to TRBJ2-7, with 10 bases that match TRBD1. V shed 1 base, J shed 3 bases, and the junction held 3 bases outside the gene matches. Per germline, CDR1 SEHNR and CDR2 FQNEAQ (reference sequence). CDR3 length: 15 amino acids. CDR3 in DNA: TGTGCCAGCAGCTTAGATAGGGACAGGGGCTACGAGCAGTACTTC. This sequence encodes CASSLDRDRGYEQYF.

This clone appeared a single time. The CDR3 coding sequence is TGTGCCAGCAGCGGGGGACAGGGGTCTAGCACAGATACGCAGTATTTT. Translated, it gives CASSGGQGSSTDTQYF. The gene calls are TRBV7-9 and TRBJ2-3, with 10 bases lining up with TRBD1. The CDR3 is made up of 16 amino acids. Germline CDR1 reads SEHNR; CDR2 reads FQNEAQ (reference sequence). The V and J ends lost 5 bases and 0 bases, in that order; junction bases with no gene match: 5.

For this clone: One junction end does not reproduce the germline sequence, and a read error may be involved. The rearrangement links TRBV6-2 or TRBV6-3 to TRBJ2-1; D is unresolved. The CDR3 spans 13 residues. Germline V lookup: CDR1 MNHEY, CDR2 SVGEGT. The DNA for the CDR3 is TGTGCCAGCAGTTACTATTCCTTCAATGAGCAGTTCTTC. Translation gives CASSYYSFNEQFF.

V and J are TRBV20-1 and TRBJ1-4, with D possibly being TRBD1 (5 bases). The CDR3 is 14 amino acids. The V gene's germline CDR1 is DFQATT and CDR2 SNEGSKA (reference sequence). The V and J ends lost 3 bases and 0 bases respectively, with 8 bases between them. CDR3 region: CSASQGTTNEKLFF. CDR3 DNA: TGCAGTGCTAGTCAGGGAACAACTAATGAAAAACTGTTTTTT.

The J gene is TRBJ2-2, the V gene TRBV7-2; 11 bases map to TRBD2. In germline, CDR1 is SGHTA, CDR2 FQGNSA. With V trimmed by 5 bases and J by 4 bases, 6 bases remained unmatched. There are 16 residues in the CDR3. As DNA, the CDR3 is TGTGCCAGCAGCACCCGACTAGCGGGGTTCACCGGGGAGCTGTTTTTT. Amino acid sequence: CASSTRLAGFTGELFF. The full variable domain, with the rest looked up from reference TRBV7-2 and TRBJ2-2, is GAGVSQSPSNKVTEKGKDVELRCDPISGHTALYWYRQSLGQGLEFLIYFQGNSAPDKSGLPSDRFSAERTGGSVSTLTIQRTQQEDSAVYLCASSTRLAGFTGELFFGEGSRLTVL.

This rearrangement joins TRBV19 to TRBJ2-1; 9 nucleotides match TRBD1. This CDR3 contains 14 residues. Germline trimming cut 5 bases from V and 5 bases from J; bases unmatched to any gene: 4. Per the germline V gene, CDR1 is LNHDA and CDR2 is SQIVND (reference sequence). This CDR3 reads CASSSDRGNNEQFF. Here the CDR3 DNA reads TGTGCCAGTAGTTCGGACAGGGGCAACAATGAGCAGTTCTTC.

The chain employs TRBV5-4 and TRBJ2-7; TRBD2 agrees at 7 bases. The CDR3 totals 15 residues. The J segment lost 5 bases and the V segment lost 4 bases, leaving 12 bases of the junction unmatched. Germline values: CDR1 SGHNT, CDR2 YYREEE (reference sequence). The CDR3 bases are TGTGCCAGCAGCCGCCCCGGGGGGATAAACGACGAGCAGTACTTC. Translated: CASSRPGGINDEQYF.

This chain joins TRBV30 and TRBJ1-2; 9 nucleotides agree with TRBD1. This CDR3 comprises 12 residues. V was clipped by 8 bases and J by 4 bases; unmatched bases: 5. CDR1 GTSNPN and CDR2 SVGIG come from the germline V gene (reference sequence). The CDR3 sequence is CAATGGGYGYTF. Written as DNA, the CDR3 is TGTGCCGCTACAGGGGGCGGCTATGGCTACACCTTC.

The chain has TRBV24-1 and TRBJ1-4, with 8 bases matching TRBD1. The junction had 9 bases not matched to a gene; V was cut back by 4 bases and J by 6 bases. The CDR3 extends over 16 amino acids. Germline-derived CDR1 and CDR2 are KGHDR and SFDVKD. CDR3 sequence reads: CATSDPIQGGDEKLFF. In DNA, the CDR3 is TGTGCCACCAGTGACCCGATACAGGGGGGCGATGAAAAACTGTTTTTT.

This chain links TRBV3-1 (or the pseudogene TRBV3-2) with TRBJ2-7; 7 bases map to TRBD1. The ends lost 2 bases at V and 3 bases at J; junction bases unmatched: 7. CDR3 length: 15 amino acids. Germline V gene lookup returns CDR1 LGHDT and CDR2 YNNKEL (reference sequence). The CDR3: CASSQKTGSLYEQYF. The DNA of the CDR3 is TGTGCCAGCAGCCAAAAGACAGGGAGTCTCTACGAGCAGTACTTC.

This clone was found a few times. The chain links TRBV5-1 to TRBJ1-1; a weak D match, TRBD1 (6 bases). The V end was cut by 3 bases, the J end by 5 bases, with 14 bases between. CDR3 length equals 14 residues. The germline V gene has CDR1 SGHRS and CDR2 YFSETQ. This CDR3 is CASSSGAYGTEAFF. DNA for the CDR3: TGCGCCAGCAGCTCAGGGGCTTATGGGACTGAAGCTTTCTTT.

The chain couples TRBV9 to TRBJ2-5; 9 bases fit TRBD2. Germline V lookup: CDR1 SGDLS, CDR2 YYNGEE. This CDR3 is 15 amino acids long. With V trimmed by 3 bases and J by 1 base, 4 bases remained unmatched. CDR3 protein: CASSAIAGAQETQYF. The CDR3, as DNA: TGTGCCAGCAGCGCTATAGCGGGGGCCCAAGAGACCCAGTACTTC.

This rearrangement joins TRBV27 to TRBJ1-5; weak D call: TRBD1 (5 bases). CDR3 size: 13 residues. V lost 6 bases and J 6 bases, leaving 12 bases between the germline ends. Looked up from germline, CDR1 is MNHEY and CDR2 is SMNVEV (reference sequence). CDR3 loop: CASSRQSSQPQHF. As DNA, the CDR3 is TGTGCCAGCAGCCGACAGTCCAGTCAGCCCCAGCATTTT.

This chain joins TRBV3-1 (or the pseudogene TRBV3-2) and TRBJ2-3, with 9 bases matching TRBD2. Per the germline V gene, CDR1 is LGHDT and CDR2 is YNNKEL (reference sequence). The V segment lost 1 base and the J segment 4 bases; nucleotides outside the gene matches: 15. CDR3 length: 19 amino acids. As DNA, the CDR3 is TGTGCCAGCAGCCAAGGAGTTTGGCCTGGCGGGGGGGCATCAGATACGCAGTATTTT. Its translation: CASSQGVWPGGGASDTQYF.

This clone has only a few counts. Other DNA sequences of this sample code for an identical CDR3. The rearrangement uses TRBV3-1 (or the pseudogene TRBV3-2) and TRBJ2-7; D perhaps matches TRBD2 (6 bases). Germline V gives CDR1 LGHDT, CDR2 YNNKEL (reference sequence). The V and J ends lost 3 bases and 0 bases respectively, with 12 bases between them. This CDR3 region has 15 residues. The CDR3 sequence: CASSHWAGTSYEQYF. CDR3 coding DNA: TGTGCCAGCAGCCATTGGGCGGGGACCTCCTACGAGCAGTACTTC.

The chain is built from TRBV6-5 and TRBJ2-1, with D tentatively TRBD1 (6 bases). Germline CDR1 and CDR2: MNHEY and SVGAGI. V was pared by 11 bases and J by 3 bases, with 11 bases between. The length of the CDR3 is 12 residues. The CDR3 spells CAATDSYNEQFF. Here the CDR3 DNA reads TGTGCCGCGACGGACAGCTACAATGAGCAGTTCTTC.

The chain couples TRBV9 to TRBJ1-3; tentatively, D is TRBD1 (6 bases). Looked up from germline, CDR1 is SGDLS and CDR2 is YYNGEE. V was cut by 2 bases and J by 0 bases, with 15 bases left in between. The CDR3 extends over 17 amino acids. CDR3 DNA: TGTGCCAGCAGCGTCGCCCTTGGGGGCGCCTCTGGAAACACCATATATTTT. It codes for CASSVALGGASGNTIYF.

The chain uses TRBV7-9 and TRBJ1-1, with D perhaps matching TRBD1 (5 bases). The CDR3 runs 16 residues. The germline V gene encodes CDR1 SEHNR and CDR2 FQNEAQ (reference sequence). The V and J ends lost 8 bases and 0 bases respectively, with 19 bases between them. The CDR3 here is CASLPQSGLMNTEAFF. CDR3 nucleotides: TGTGCCAGCCTGCCGCAGTCGGGACTGATGAACACTGAAGCTTTCTTT.

The CDR3 here is CASGKSRGANYGYTF. The CDR3 DNA reads TGTGCCAGCGGTAAAAGCAGGGGGGCCAACTATGGCTACACCTTC. V gene TRBV9 combines with J gene TRBJ1-2, with 7 positions matching TRBD1. Germline CDR1 and CDR2: SGDLS and YYNGEE. The trim removed 7 bases at V and 2 bases at J, leaving 11 bases unmatched. This CDR3 has 15 residues. Filled out from reference TRBV9 and TRBJ1-2, the complete variable domain reads DSGVTQTPKHLITATGQRVTLRCSPRSGDLSVYWYQQSLDQGLQFLIQYYNGEERAKGNILERFSAQQFPDLHSELNLSSLELGDSALYFCASGKSRGANYGYTFGSGTRLTVV.

This rearrangement joins TRBV3-1 (or the pseudogene TRBV3-2) to TRBJ1-1; TRBD1 might be the D (6 bases). From germline, CDR1 is LGHDT and CDR2 YNNKEL (reference sequence). The CDR3 is 14 amino acids. The V end lost 7 bases, the J end lost 1 base, and 13 bases lay between the germline ends. In nucleotides, the CDR3 is TGTGCCAGCACCACTAGAGGGGGGAACACTGAAGCTTTCTTT. This gives the protein CASTTRGGNTEAFF.

This rearrangement joins TRBV11-3 to TRBJ2-2; D is perhaps TRBD2 (6 bases). From germline, CDR1 is SGHNT and CDR2 YENEEA. V was cut by 5 bases and J by 4 bases, with 11 bases left in between. The CDR3 covers 14 residues. The CDR3: CASSPRTTTGELFF. Written as DNA, the CDR3 is TGTGCCAGCAGCCCTCGGACTACCACCGGGGAGCTGTTTTTT.

This chain connects TRBV7-2 to TRBJ1-1; D is undetermined. Germline values: CDR1 SGHTA, CDR2 FQGNSA. Trimming took off 1 base at V and 1 base at J, with 7 bases between the two ends. The CDR3 runs to 14 residues. Written as DNA, the CDR3 is TGTGCCAGCAGCTTAGTCTTCCGGAACACTGAAGCTTTCTTT. Translated: CASSLVFRNTEAFF.

This chain connects TRBV5-6 to TRBJ2-6, with D possibly matching TRBD2 (6 bases). The CDR3 loop spans 12 amino acids. Germline V gene sequence: CDR1 SGHDT, CDR2 YYEEEE. V lost 0 bases, J lost 18 bases, and 13 bases lay in between. This CDR3 is CASSLVRGKETF. Here the CDR3 DNA reads TGTGCCAGCAGCTTGGTCCGGGGGAAAGAGACTTTC.

This clone came up a few times. This chain uses TRBV2 with TRBJ1-6, with 7 bases aligning to TRBD1. This CDR3 region has 14 residues. From germline, CDR1 is SNHLY and CDR2 FYNNEI. V dropped 4 bases and J dropped 7; count of bases not matched to a gene: 4. Written as DNA, the CDR3 is TGTGCCAGCAGTGCTCGACAGGGCAATTCACCCCTCCACTTT. Translating it yields CASSARQGNSPLHF.

This sequence joins TRBV5-1 and TRBJ1-1, with TRBD1 matching over 10 bases. The CDR3 runs to 15 residues. Germline V lookup: CDR1 SGHRS, CDR2 YFSETQ. Unmatched junction bases numbered 8, after V lost 7 bases and J lost 2 bases. The chain's CDR3 is CASQLGQGINTEAFF. The CDR3 DNA sequence: TGCGCCAGCCAACTGGGACAGGGGATAAACACTGAAGCTTTCTTT.